A single T cell receptor (beta chain) is shown here with its context. This specimen comes from a study of regulatory T cells in long-lasting Graves disease. Germline V gene data show CDR1 as SNHLY and CDR2 as FYNNEI. The V and J ends lost 4 bases and 8 bases respectively, with 15 bases between them. The CDR3 has 14 amino acids. Regarding time point: newly diagnosed GD, antithyroid drugs for less than 3 months. Construction of the TCR library relied on RNA isolated from PBMCs. Construction of the TCR beta libraries employed iRepertoire HTBI primers in conjunction with Arm-PCR of CDR3 regions. TCRdb reprocessed the multiplex PCR reads via MiXCR and lists one record per CDR3 protein. The sample yields hundreds of thousands of distinct CDR3 sequences, under 20% seen once. These data also formed part of another study, on T cells in Graves' hyperthyroidism and ophthalmopathy.

The material sequenced was peripheral blood mononuclear cells (PBMCs), taken at new diagnosis, from a patient treated with antithyroid drugs. The TCR sequence derives from a woman aged 25 to 39 with Graves disease. The chain couples TRBV2 to TRBJ2-1; D is perhaps TRBD1 (6 bases). The CDR3 here is CASSGQFRGDEQFF. The CDR3 DNA is TGTGCCAGCAGTGGACAGTTCAGGGGCGATGAGCAGTTCTTC.